This TCR beta chain was retrieved from a study of blood T cell repertoires in COVID-19 (dated by TCRdb to 2018 to 2021). With regard to the full study: Samples covering the acute and convalescent phases of COVID-19 were provided by collaborators in the United States, Italy and Spain. The material from the prospective study consisted of cDNA or gDNA derived from T cells, B-cell-depleted T cells, or PBMCs. Subjects who had been exposed to COVID-19, were actively infected with it, or had recovered from it provided the deeply sampled blood TCRbeta repertoires that made up the dataset. The repertoires were made available in a free public database intended to serve as a resource for research on the immune response to SARS-CoV-2. Samples were obtained from the ongoing ImmuneRACE study (first 160 participants) and from roughly 1,300 subjects provided by 6 global collaborators. Sample metadata almost always included a de-identified subject ID, COVID-19 status, age in years and sex. Where HLA class I and class II types were available, the types were taken from metadata supplied by the sample provider, not from assay-based typing.

What the study reported, not specific to this receptor: How much clinical and demographic metadata was included differed by source and by participant, and the metadata was provided uncurated.

TCRbeta CDR3 regions were amplified from genomic DNA by means of the immunoSEQ Assay, a bias-controlled multiplex PCR. Concerning the study's data processing: Nucleated cell counts per sample were estimated from amplification of reference gene primers within the assay. To quantify the absolute abundance of each unique TCRbeta CDR3 rearrangement, sequence reads were collapsed and filtered. For each sample, productive Simpson clonality was calculated by taking the square root of Simpson's diversity index across productive rearrangements. The table was pulled from immuneACCESS by TCRdb, which kept in-frame rearrangements only. Such tables lose some clones; where checked, under half of the loss comes from unresolved V genes, and the rest has no known cause. V and J calls and clone size are as listed in that table; D and trimming were resolved from the DNA. The sample has a few hundred thousand clones on record, roughly 80% of them singletons. The ten largest clones capture about 5% of the sample.

The germline V gene sets CDR1 to MGHRA and CDR2 to YSYEKL. Trimming leaves V shorter by 0 bases and J shorter by 2 bases, with the junction holding 4 bases beyond the gene matches. The CDR3 contains 15 residues, cysteine and phenylalanine counted. The retained sequence is limited to the CDR3, 45 bases, with the frame set at the first base. Concerning this clone: The target of this receptor is not known. No quality values exist for individual bases; no much larger clone is one base distant.

In the prospective study, participants were about 18 to 95 years old, resided in 20 to 30 geographic areas of the United States, and were enrolled through a virtual design. In the prospective study, cohorts were assigned on the basis of participant-reported clinical history obtained from a screening survey and a study questionnaire. Recovered participants in ImmuneRACE Cohort 3 were defined as having two consecutive negative NP/OP PCR tests, clearance from a healthcare professional, or resolution of symptoms. Mobile phlebotomists in the prospective study collected whole blood, serum and a nasopharyngeal or oropharyngeal swab from every participant. Additional blood draws and questionnaires over an approximately two-month period could optionally be provided by prospective study participants. Before DNA extraction, prospective study blood samples were shipped either frozen or at room temperature.

The sample taken for sequencing was PBMCs or T cells enriched from blood (not recorded which). This receptor was obtained from a woman aged 45 to 65 who had recovered from COVID-19. The chain links TRBV4-1 with TRBJ2-7; TRBD1 agrees with 7 junctional bases. The DNA sequence is as follows: TGCGCCAGCAGCCAAGACGGCAGGGGGACCTACGAGCAGTACTTC. This is translated as CASSQDGRGTYEQYF.